This TCR beta chain was sequenced for a study of shared clonotypes between healthy human individuals. Study context: Every donor yielded three CD4 naive, three CD4 memory, two CD8 naive and one CD8 memory plate. Study observations and caveats: Represented diversity, genetic and exposure-history alike, was limited by few donors. Inspection by rarefaction showed sorted-subset sequencing to be incomplete despite large depth. A few donors held about 5% of naive CD4 clonotypes in common.

Libraries were prepared by immunoSEQ multiplex PCR; TCRdb keeps only in-frame clonotypes and omits some of them. Here the sample spans some 1.5 million clones, approximately 97% being singletons. V lost 5 bases and J lost 5; bases outside the gene matches: 3. The length of the CDR3 is 13 residues. Germline lookup yields CDR1 MDHEN and CDR2 SYDVKM. A remark on this clone: The antigen is not known. The same CDR3 is also encoded by other DNA sequences in this sample.

Sequencing was performed on naive CD4+ T cells sorted from blood. The subset here: CD45RA+ positively selected. This sequence was found in a young man in good health. The V gene is TRBV28, the J gene TRBJ1-2, with 9 bases identical to TRBD1. The CDR3 coding sequence is TGTGCCAGCAGTCTCGGGACAGGGTATGGCTACACCTTC. Translated, it gives CASSLGTGYGYTF.